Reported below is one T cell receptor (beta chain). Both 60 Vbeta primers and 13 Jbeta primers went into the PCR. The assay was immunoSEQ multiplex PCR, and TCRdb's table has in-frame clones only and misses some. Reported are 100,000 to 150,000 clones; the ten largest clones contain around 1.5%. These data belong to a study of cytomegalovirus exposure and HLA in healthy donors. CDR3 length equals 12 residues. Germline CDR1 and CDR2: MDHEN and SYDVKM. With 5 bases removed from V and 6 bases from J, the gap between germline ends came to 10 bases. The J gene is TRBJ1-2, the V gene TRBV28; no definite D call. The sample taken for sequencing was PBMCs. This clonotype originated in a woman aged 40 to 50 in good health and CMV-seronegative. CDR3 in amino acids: CASSVAPNGYTF. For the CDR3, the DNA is TGTGCCAGCAGTGTAGCCCCGAATGGCTACACCTTC.